These 29 T cell receptor beta chains were all obtained from the same sample, sequenced in a study of cytomegalovirus exposure and HLA in healthy donors. Produced via immunoSEQ multiplex PCR; TCRdb's table is partial and in-frame only. This table holds over 85,000 clones, more than 70% found once. Sample: PBMCs. Source of these receptors: a woman aged 18-30 years in good health and CMV-seropositive.

This CDR3 reads CASRLAPSSSYNEQFF. The DNA of the CDR3 is TGCGCCAGCAGACTGGCGCCTTCTAGCTCCTACAATGAGCAGTTCTTC. This chain connects TRBV5-1 to TRBJ2-1; D uncertain. The V end lost 5 bases, the J end lost 0 bases, and 15 bases lay between the germline ends. In germline, CDR1 is SGHRS, CDR2 YFSETQ. The CDR3 is 16 residues long.

The chain employs TRBV2 and TRBJ1-1; TRBD1 matches at 8 bases. Per germline, CDR1 SNHLY and CDR2 FYNNEI. V lost 3 bases and J lost 4; bases outside the gene matches: 4. This CDR3 has 14 amino acids. The CDR3 sequence: CASSEEQGGTEAFF. The CDR3 region has the DNA TGTGCCAGCAGTGAGGAACAGGGGGGCACTGAAGCTTTCTTT.

The chain is built from TRBV9 and TRBJ2-1, with 7 bases fitting TRBD2. CDR3 length equals 18 residues. Germline CDR1 and CDR2: SGDLS and YYNGEE. The J segment lost 9 bases and the V segment lost 3 bases, leaving 21 bases of the junction unmatched. Written as DNA, the CDR3 is TGTGCCAGCAGCGGGACCGGACTAGAGCGGGACCTCCCGGCTGAGCAGTTCTTC. This translates into CASSGTGLERDLPAEQFF.

The chain couples TRBV10-1 to TRBJ2-6, with D possibly TRBD1 on 6 matching bases. Germline CDR1 WNHNN, CDR2 SYGVQD (reference sequence). This CDR3 contains 15 residues. Between the trimmed V and J ends, which lost 3 bases and 3 bases, there was a span of 9 bases. As DNA, the CDR3 is TGCGCCAGCAGTGATTCAGGGGTTGGGGCCAACGTCCTGACTTTC. Its translation: CASSDSGVGANVLTF.

The rearrangement joins TRBV11-2 to TRBJ2-5; no clear D gene. Germline lookup yields CDR1 SGHAT and CDR2 FQNNGV. The length of the CDR3 is 13 residues. V dropped 0 bases and J dropped 2 bases, with 4 bases sitting between them. The CDR3 DNA sequence: TGTGCCAGCAGCTTAGAACAGCAAGAGACCCAGTACTTC. It encodes CASSLEQQETQYF.

V gene TRBV29-1 combines with J gene TRBJ2-5; 7 bases line up with TRBD1. Losses at the gene ends were 6 bases for V and 5 bases for J; bases not matched to a gene: 9. The CDR3 is 13 residues long. Germline V CDR1 and CDR2: SQVTM, ANQGSEA. The CDR3 region is CSVRQGGTETQYF. CDR3 in DNA: TGCAGCGTACGACAGGGTGGAACGGAGACCCAGTACTTC. The full variable domain, completed using reference TRBV29-1 and TRBJ2-5, is SAVISQKPSRDICQRGTSLTIQCQVDSQVTMMFWYRQQPGQSLTLIATANQGSEATYESGFVIDKFPISRPNLTFSTLTVSNMSPEDSSIYLCSVRQGGTETQYFGPGTRLLVL.

The rearrangement links TRBV25-1 to TRBJ2-1, with TRBD1 as a possible D gene (6 bases). V was trimmed by 2 bases and J by 7 bases, leaving 15 bases between them. The CDR3 sequence is 15 residues long. Germline loops: CDR1 MGHDK, CDR2 SYGVNS. The CDR3 is CASSEQGMGRNEQFF. The DNA of the CDR3 is TGTGCCAGCAGTGAACAGGGGATGGGTAGGAATGAGCAGTTCTTC.

This clone turned up a few times. The rearrangement joins TRBV7-3 to TRBJ1-6, with D uncertain. CDR3 length equals 13 residues. V shed 5 bases and J shed 8 bases, with 10 bases lying between them. Germline CDR1 reads SGHTA; CDR2 reads FQGTGA. The CDR3 sequence: CASSPQQYSPLHF. Written as DNA, the CDR3 is TGTGCCAGCAGCCCCCAACAGTATTCACCCCTCCACTTT.

The chain couples TRBV6-5 to TRBJ2-5, with 7 nucleotides matching TRBD2. The V gene's germline CDR1 is MNHEY and CDR2 SVGAGI. V shed 6 bases and J 2 bases; nucleotides not matched to a gene: 6. This CDR3 is 14 amino acids long. In DNA, the CDR3 is TGTGCCAGCAGCCGCGCTAGCGGTCAAGAGACCCAGTACTTC. Protein: CASSRASGQETQYF.

This rearrangement joins TRBV5-1 to TRBJ1-1; D call uncertain. Germline V CDR1 and CDR2: SGHRS, YFSETQ. The CDR3 contains 13 residues. Trimming cost V 0 bases and J 1 base, with 4 bases left between them. This CDR3 reads CASSLVRNTEAFF. In DNA, the CDR3 is TGCGCCAGCAGCTTGGTTCGGAACACTGAAGCTTTCTTT.

The rearrangement joins TRBV28 to TRBJ2-7, with D tentatively TRBD2 (6 bases). Germline CDR1 is MDHEN and CDR2 is SYDVKM. Trimming stripped 1 base from V and 4 bases from J, with 14 bases between. The CDR3 has 15 residues. CDR3 nucleotides: TGTGCCAGCAGTTTATTTAGTAGCGGCGTTTACGAGCAGTACTTC. Its translation is CASSLFSSGVYEQYF. The full variable domain, in which reference TRBV28 and TRBJ2-7 provide the parts outside the CDR3, is DVKVTQSSRYLVKRTGEKVFLECVQDMDHENMFWYRQDPGLGLRLIYFSYDVKMKEKGDIPEGYSVSREKKERFSLILESASTNQTSMYLCASSLFSSGVYEQYFGPGTRLTVT.

This clone was seen a single time. This rearrangement joins TRBV28 to TRBJ2-7; TRBD2 matches 9 bases. CDR1 and CDR2 from the germline V gene are MDHEN and SYDVKM. This CDR3 spans 15 amino acids. The V and J ends lost 5 bases and 1 base, in that order; junction bases with no gene match: 6. The CDR3 here is CASSHLAGRSYEQYF. The DNA of the CDR3 is TGTGCCAGCAGTCACCTAGCGGGGAGGTCCTACGAGCAGTACTTC.

The rearrangement links TRBV6-5 to TRBJ1-2; 10 bases are a match to TRBD1. The CDR3 consists of 13 residues. With V trimmed by 2 bases and J by 7 bases, 1 base remained unmatched. The germline CDR1 and CDR2 sequences are MNHEY and SVGAGI. The CDR3: CASSYGQGGGYTF. CDR3 bases: TGTGCCAGCAGTTACGGACAGGGGGGTGGCTACACCTTC.

The V gene is TRBV29-1, the J gene TRBJ1-1, with a weak D call TRBD1 (5 bases). The CDR3 consists of 12 residues. The germline V and J ends were trimmed by 4 bases and 4 bases, with 10 bases remaining between them. From germline, CDR1 is SQVTM and CDR2 ANQGSEA. CDR3 sequence (DNA): TGCAGCGTTGCCCGACAGTCCACTGAAGCTTTCTTT. Amino acids: CSVARQSTEAFF.

This clone was detected only once. V usage is TRBV10-2 and J usage is TRBJ2-3; D not resolved. This CDR3 spans 14 amino acids. Germline CDR1 reads WSHSY; CDR2 reads SAAADI. Trimming removed 4 bases from V and 4 bases from J, with 12 bases in between. CDR3 loop: CASSAARTADTQYF. The CDR3 bases are TGCGCCAGCAGTGCTGCGCGCACCGCAGATACGCAGTATTTT.

J is TRBJ2-5 and V is TRBV15; 7 nucleotides align to TRBD2. Per the germline V gene, CDR1 is LNHNV and CDR2 is YYDKDF (reference sequence). The V segment lost 0 bases and the J segment 5 bases; nucleotides outside the gene matches: 9. The CDR3 covers 16 residues. CDR3 sequence (DNA): TGTGCCACCAGCAGAGATCGGGCGGGGGACGGGGAGACCCAGTACTTC. This sequence encodes CATSRDRAGDGETQYF.

The CDR3 loop reads CASTLTYDEKLFF. The CDR3 DNA reads as TGTGCCAGCACCCTGACTTACGATGAAAAACTGTTTTTT. The chain joins TRBV6-6 to TRBJ1-4; D not certain. V was shortened by 7 bases and J by 6 bases, with 12 bases between the two germline ends. Germline assignment: CDR1 MNHNY and CDR2 SVGAGI (reference sequence). The CDR3 totals 13 residues.

The gene calls are TRBV29-1 and TRBJ2-3, with a weak D call TRBD1 (6 bases). CDR3 length equals 15 residues. Germline CDR1 SQVTM, CDR2 ANQGSEA. Trimming cost V 1 base and J 4 bases, with 15 bases left between them. In nucleotides, the CDR3 is TGCAGCGTTGAAGGACAGGCTAATACGCCAGATACGCAGTATTTT. Amino acids: CSVEGQANTPDTQYF.

This rearrangement joins TRBV5-6 to TRBJ2-7; D is ambiguous. The V end lost 4 bases, the J end lost 2 bases, and 10 bases lay between the germline ends. The CDR3 runs 13 residues. Germline-derived CDR1 and CDR2 are SGHDT and YYEEEE. The CDR3 reads CASSGTTTYEQYF. The CDR3 DNA is TGTGCCAGCAGCGGAACTACAACCTACGAGCAGTACTTC.

The gene calls are TRBV7-3 and TRBJ2-2; D call uncertain. The V end lost 3 bases, the J end lost 3 bases, and 14 bases lay between the germline ends. Germline assignment: CDR1 SGHTA and CDR2 FQGTGA. The CDR3 consists of 16 residues. The chain's CDR3 is CASSFIGSLDTGELFF. CDR3 DNA sequence: TGTGCCAGCAGCTTCATTGGTAGCCTCGACACCGGGGAGCTGTTTTTT.

In its sample, this clone was seen once. This chain uses TRBV4-2 with TRBJ2-5, with 11 bases that match TRBD1. The CDR3 sequence is 15 residues long. Trimming at V came to 4 bases and at J to 5 bases, leaving 6 bases not matched to a gene. The germline CDR1 and CDR2 sequences are LGHNA and YNFKEQ. The CDR3, as DNA: TGTGCCAGCAGCCCGGGGACAGGGGGTAGGGAGACCCAGTACTTC. Amino acid sequence: CASSPGTGGRETQYF.

The chain is built from TRBV10-3 and TRBJ2-2; D might be TRBD1 (5 bases). Per the germline V gene, CDR1 is ENHRY and CDR2 is SYGVKD. The length of the CDR3 is 15 residues. The V and J ends lost 10 bases and 1 base respectively, with 16 bases between them. The chain's CDR3 is CATTRGTGNTGELFF. As DNA, the CDR3 is TGTGCCACCACCAGAGGCACAGGGAACACCGGGGAGCTGTTTTTT.

The chain carries TRBV28 and TRBJ2-5, with TRBD1 matching over 8 bases. Germline loops: CDR1 MDHEN, CDR2 SYDVKM. Trimming removed 5 bases from V and 1 base from J; junction bases left unmatched: 9. The CDR3 has 16 residues. The CDR3 DNA reads TGTGCCAGCAGTCCCTGGACAGGGATCCTCCAAGAGACCCAGTACTTC. It is translated as CASSPWTGILQETQYF.

The gene calls are TRBV27 and TRBJ1-2, with no clear D. CDR1 is MNHEY, CDR2 SMNVEV, per germline (reference sequence). CDR3 length: 12 residues. Trimming left V 2 bases short and J 7 bases short, with 8 bases between. The DNA for the CDR3 is TGTGCCAGCAGTTTAGGGCGGGGTGGCTACACCTTC. It encodes CASSLGRGGYTF.

The V gene is TRBV29-1, the J gene TRBJ1-1; TRBD1 might be the D (6 bases). Germline V CDR1 and CDR2: SQVTM, ANQGSEA. V was cut by 4 bases and J by 5 bases, with 14 bases left in between. The CDR3 length is 13 residues. The CDR3, as DNA: TGCAGCGTTGGGCAACAGGGATTTACTGAAGCTTTCTTT. Encoded protein: CSVGQQGFTEAFF.

The chain couples TRBV7-2 to TRBJ1-1, with 7 bases that match TRBD1. This CDR3 contains 14 residues. Trimming took 4 bases from V and 4 from J; bases not matched to a gene: 6. Germline V gene lookup returns CDR1 SGHTA and CDR2 FQGNSA. For the CDR3, the DNA is TGTGCCAGCAGCTCGGACAGGTTGGGCACTGAAGCTTTCTTT. It is translated as CASSSDRLGTEAFF.

This sequence joins TRBV6-1 and TRBJ2-1; 8 bases match TRBD2. This CDR3 region has 13 residues. Trimming at V came to 7 bases and at J to 6 bases, leaving 5 bases not matched to a gene. Germline CDR1 and CDR2: MNHNS and SASEGT. For the CDR3, the DNA is TGTGCCAGCAAAACCGGGGGGGCCAATGAGCAGTTCTTC. Translation: CASKTGGANEQFF.

The CDR3 bases are TGTGCCAGTAGTTCACGGTCCGCGGAGACCCAGTACTTC. Its protein is CASSSRSAETQYF. The chain combines TRBV19 with TRBJ2-5; D gene unclear. CDR1 LNHDA and CDR2 SQIVND come from the germline V gene (reference sequence). There are 13 residues in the CDR3. V lost 5 bases and J lost 5, with 12 bases in between.

This chain links TRBV2 with TRBJ1-5; TRBD1 agrees at 8 bases. Germline V gene sequence: CDR1 SNHLY, CDR2 FYNNEI. This CDR3 has 15 residues. The CDR3 loop reads CASRVGRQGIGPQHF. The CDR3 DNA reads TGTGCTTCACGGGTGGGGAGACAGGGGATTGGGCCCCAGCATTTT.